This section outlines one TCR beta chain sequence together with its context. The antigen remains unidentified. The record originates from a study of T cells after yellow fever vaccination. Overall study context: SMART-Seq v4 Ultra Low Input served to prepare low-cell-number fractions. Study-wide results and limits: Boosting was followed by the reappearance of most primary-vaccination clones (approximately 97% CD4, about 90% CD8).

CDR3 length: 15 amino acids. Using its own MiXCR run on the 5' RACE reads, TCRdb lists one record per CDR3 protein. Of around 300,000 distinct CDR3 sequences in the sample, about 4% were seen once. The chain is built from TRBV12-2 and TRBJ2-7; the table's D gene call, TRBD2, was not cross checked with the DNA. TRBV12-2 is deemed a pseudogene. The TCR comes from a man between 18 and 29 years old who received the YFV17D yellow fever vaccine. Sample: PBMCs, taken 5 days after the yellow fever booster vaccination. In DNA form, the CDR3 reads TGTGCAAGTCGCTTCGGGACTCGGAGCTCCTACGAGCAGTACGTC. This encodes CASRFGTRSSYEQYV.